The 19 T cell receptor beta chains in this list originate from one sample, sequenced in a study of cytomegalovirus exposure and HLA in healthy donors. The primer mix had 60 Vbeta and 13 Jbeta primers. TCRdb's table, derived via immunoSEQ multiplex PCR, lists solely in-frame clones and lacks some. Of 100,000 to 150,000 clones detected, 60% to 85% appear once; the ten largest clones hold approximately 2%. The specimen sequenced was PBMCs. These receptors all come from a man aged 50 to 60 in good health and CMV-seronegative.

The genes are TRBV4-1 and TRBJ1-1; perhaps TRBD1 as D (6 bases). V shed 3 bases and J shed 0 bases, with 20 bases lying between them. From germline, CDR1 is MGHRA and CDR2 YSYEKL. CDR3 length: 18 residues. In nucleotides, the CDR3 is TGCGCCAGCAGCCACCTACCAGGGGTGCTAAGCATGAACACTGAAGCTTTCTTT. It encodes CASSHLPGVLSMNTEAFF.

This chain uses TRBV12-5 with TRBJ2-7; D is uncertain. The germline CDR1 and CDR2 sequences are LGHNT and FRNRAP. V lost 6 bases and J lost 7, with 13 bases in between. The CDR3 runs 12 residues. CDR3 amino acids: CASGKEFREQYF. CDR3 in DNA: TGTGCTAGTGGAAAAGAGTTTAGAGAGCAGTACTTC.

V gene TRBV28 combines with J gene TRBJ1-2; tentatively, D is TRBD1 (6 bases). Trimming left V 6 bases short and J 2 bases short, with 16 bases between. The V gene's germline CDR1 is MDHEN and CDR2 SYDVKM. The CDR3 runs to 15 residues. The CDR3: CASSQRQASNYGYTF. The CDR3 DNA is TGTGCCAGCAGCCAACGACAGGCCTCGAACTATGGCTACACCTTC.

This sequence joins TRBV10-3 and TRBJ1-2; 7 positions match TRBD1. V shed 2 bases, J shed 2 bases, and the junction held 5 bases outside the gene matches. CDR1 is ENHRY, CDR2 SYGVKD, per germline. This CDR3 contains 15 residues. This CDR3 reads CAISETGAKNYGYTF. Written as DNA, the CDR3 is TGTGCCATCAGTGAGACAGGGGCGAAGAACTATGGCTACACCTTC.

This rearrangement joins TRBV5-4 to TRBJ2-1, with D possibly being TRBD1 (6 bases). CDR3 length: 14 residues. V lost 0 bases to trimming and J lost 6 bases, with 10 bases between them. The germline CDR1 and CDR2 sequences are SGHNT and YYREEE (reference sequence). The DNA for the CDR3 is TGTGCCAGCAGCTTGGTTCAGGGGACCAATGAGCAGTTCTTC. Translating it yields CASSLVQGTNEQFF. Drawing the rest from reference TRBV5-4 and TRBJ2-1, the complete variable domain is ETGVTQSPTHLIKTRGQQVTLRCSSQSGHNTVSWYQQALGQGPQFIFQYYREEENGRGNFPPRFSGLQFPNYSSELNVNALELDDSALYLCASSLVQGTNEQFFGPGTRLTVL.

The genes are TRBV10-3 and TRBJ2-1; a weak D match, TRBD2 (6 bases). This CDR3 region has 13 residues. Trimming took off 6 bases at V and 8 bases at J, with 14 bases between the two ends. The germline V gene encodes CDR1 ENHRY and CDR2 SYGVKD. CDR3 sequence (DNA): TGTGCCATCAGACCACTAGCACGGGATGAGCAGTTCTTC. It yields the protein CAIRPLARDEQFF.

The chain uses TRBV15 and TRBJ2-6; D call uncertain. Germline CDR1 and CDR2: LNHNV and YYDKDF (reference sequence). This CDR3 spans 15 amino acids. The V end was cut by 1 base, the J end by 1 base, with 5 bases between. CDR3 DNA: TGTGCCACCAGCAGAGCAGGTTCTGGGGCCAACGTCCTGACTTTC. Translation: CATSRAGSGANVLTF.

The chain employs TRBV5-5 and TRBJ2-7; weak D call: TRBD2 (6 bases). With 4 bases removed from V and 3 bases from J, the gap between germline ends came to 17 bases. CDR1 and CDR2 from the germline V gene are SGHKS and YYEKEE (reference sequence). This CDR3 is 15 amino acids long. The CDR3 protein is CASSPNLWGDYEQYV. For the CDR3, the DNA is TGTGCCAGCAGCCCCAACTTATGGGGGGACTACGAGCAGTACGTC.

The chain uses TRBV28 and TRBJ2-2; tentative D call: TRBD1 (5 bases). The CDR3 runs 14 residues. Germline-derived CDR1 and CDR2 are MDHEN and SYDVKM. V lost 8 bases and J 0 bases, leaving 10 bases between the germline ends. The CDR3 sequence is CASHDSANTGELFF. Written as DNA, the CDR3 is TGTGCCAGCCACGACAGCGCGAACACCGGGGAGCTGTTTTTT. The variable domain in full, with the rest retrieved from reference TRBV28 and TRBJ2-2, is DVKVTQSSRYLVKRTGEKVFLECVQDMDHENMFWYRQDPGLGLRLIYFSYDVKMKEKGDIPEGYSVSREKKERFSLILESASTNQTSMYLCASHDSANTGELFFGEGSRLTVL.

This chain's CDR3 is CASSFQAGGGTDSPLHF. CDR3 bases: TGTGCCAGCAGTTTCCAAGCGGGGGGGGGTACGGATTCACCCCTCCACTTT. The rearrangement uses TRBV28 and TRBJ1-6; D possibly corresponds to TRBD1 (5 bases). Trimming took 3 bases from V and 8 from J, leaving 20 bases between them. This CDR3 region has 17 residues. Germline CDR1 reads MDHEN; CDR2 reads SYDVKM. Complete variable domain (other parts from reference TRBV28 and TRBJ1-6): DVKVTQSSRYLVKRTGEKVFLECVQDMDHENMFWYRQDPGLGLRLIYFSYDVKMKEKGDIPEGYSVSREKKERFSLILESASTNQTSMYLCASSFQAGGGTDSPLHFGNGTRLTVT.

This chain links TRBV4-1 with TRBJ1-4, with TRBD1 as a possible D gene (5 bases). CDR1 and CDR2 (germline): MGHRA, YSYEKL. The V end was cut by 0 bases, the J end by 6 bases, with 11 bases between. CDR3 length equals 15 residues. DNA of the CDR3: TGCGCCAGCAGCCAAGAGTTGGGGGGGGATGAAAAACTGTTTTTT. This codes for CASSQELGGDEKLFF.

The chain recombines TRBV10-3 with TRBJ1-5; 7 bases agree with TRBD1. The CDR3 covers 18 residues. Germline V gives CDR1 ENHRY, CDR2 SYGVKD. The J segment lost 0 bases and the V segment lost 0 bases, leaving 8 bases of the junction unmatched. For the CDR3, the DNA is TGTGCCATCAGTGAGTCCAAAGGGACAGCTAATAGCAATCAGCCCCAGCATTTT. Translating it yields CAISESKGTANSNQPQHF.

The chain links TRBV13 to TRBJ2-5; possibly TRBD1 for D (5 bases). V lost 5 bases, J lost 4 bases, and 8 bases lay in between. The CDR3 is 12 amino acids. The germline gives CDR1 PRHDT, CDR2 FYEKMQ (reference sequence). CDR3 bases: TGTGCCAGCAGCGTCCAGGGAGAGACCCAGTACTTC. It encodes CASSVQGETQYF.

The chain uses TRBV7-6 and TRBJ1-2; TRBD1 is a possible D gene (6 bases). From germline, CDR1 is SGHVS and CDR2 FNYEAQ. This CDR3 has 17 amino acids. The germline V and J ends were trimmed by 1 base and 4 bases, with 19 bases remaining between them. In DNA, the CDR3 is TGTGCCAGCAGCTTAGGAGCCAACAGGGATGGGGTCTATGGCTACACCTTC. Translation: CASSLGANRDGVYGYTF.

Only one count was recorded for this clone. The chain is built from TRBV11-2 and TRBJ2-2; no firm D call. The CDR3 totals 13 residues. In germline, CDR1 is SGHAT, CDR2 FQNNGV. V lost 4 bases and J 2 bases, leaving 5 bases between the germline ends. The CDR3 loop reads CASSYINTGELFF. As DNA, the CDR3 is TGTGCCAGCAGCTATATCAACACCGGGGAGCTGTTTTTT.

As to this clone: Additional DNA sequences in this sample encode the identical CDR3. This chain uses TRBV19 with TRBJ2-1, with 7 nucleotides matching TRBD2. CDR1 and CDR2 (germline): LNHDA, SQIVND (reference sequence). Trimming removed 3 bases from V and 4 bases from J; junction bases left unmatched: 9. The CDR3 sequence is 16 residues long. CDR3 in DNA: TGTGCCAGTAGTATCACTAGCGCCGTCCAATACAATGAGCAGTTCTTC. Translating gives CASSITSAVQYNEQFF.

This clone came up a few times. The CDR3, as DNA: TGTGCCAGCAGCTTCGGACAGGGGGTTAATTCACCCCTCCACTTT. This codes for CASSFGQGVNSPLHF. This chain uses TRBV5-4 with TRBJ1-6; TRBD1 matches 10 bases. This CDR3 is built from 15 residues. The ends lost 2 bases at V and 6 bases at J; junction bases unmatched: 2. Germline CDR1 and CDR2: SGHNT and YYREEE (reference sequence). Filled out from reference TRBV5-4 and TRBJ1-6, the complete variable domain reads ETGVTQSPTHLIKTRGQQVTLRCSSQSGHNTVSWYQQALGQGPQFIFQYYREEENGRGNFPPRFSGLQFPNYSSELNVNALELDDSALYLCASSFGQGVNSPLHFGNGTRLTVT.

This clone was detected only once. The chain uses TRBV7-2 and TRBJ2-5; possible D gene TRBD2, 6 bases. The ends were cut back, 5 bases at V and 5 bases at J, with 15 bases in the middle. Germline lookup yields CDR1 SGHTA and CDR2 FQGNSA. This CDR3 spans 14 amino acids. The CDR3 coding sequence is TGTGCCAGCAGCCCTGGCCCTGGGGGGGAGACCCAGTACTTC. Translated, it gives CASSPGPGGETQYF.

The rearrangement links TRBV27 to TRBJ2-5; no clear D gene. The CDR3 is 14 residues long. Germline loops: CDR1 MNHEY, CDR2 SMNVEV (reference sequence). Trimming pared 5 bases from V and 2 bases from J, leaving 12 bases between. The chain's CDR3 is CASSPHLEQETQYF. Written as DNA, the CDR3 is TGTGCCAGCAGTCCACATCTAGAGCAAGAGACCCAGTACTTC.